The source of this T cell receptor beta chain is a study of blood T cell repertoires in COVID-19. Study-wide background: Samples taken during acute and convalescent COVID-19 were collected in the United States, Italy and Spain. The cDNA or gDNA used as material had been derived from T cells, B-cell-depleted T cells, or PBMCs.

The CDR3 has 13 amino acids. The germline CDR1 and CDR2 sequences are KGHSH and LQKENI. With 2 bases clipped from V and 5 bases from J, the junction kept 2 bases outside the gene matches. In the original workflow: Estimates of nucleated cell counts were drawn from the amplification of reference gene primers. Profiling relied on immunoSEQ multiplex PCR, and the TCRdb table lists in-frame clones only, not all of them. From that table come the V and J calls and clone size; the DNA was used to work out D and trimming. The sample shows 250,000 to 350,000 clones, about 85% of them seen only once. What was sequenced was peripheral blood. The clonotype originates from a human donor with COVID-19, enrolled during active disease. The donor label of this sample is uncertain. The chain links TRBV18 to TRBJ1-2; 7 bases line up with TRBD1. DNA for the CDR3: TGTGCCAGCTCACCAGACAGGGCGTATGGCTACACCTTC. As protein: CASSPDRAYGYTF. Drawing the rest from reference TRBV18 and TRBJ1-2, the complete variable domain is NAGVMQNPRHLVRRRGQEARLRCSPMKGHSHVYWYRQLPEEGLKFMVYLQKENIIDESGMPKERFSAEFPKEGPSILRIQQVVRGDSAAYFCASSPDRAYGYTFGSGTRLTVV.